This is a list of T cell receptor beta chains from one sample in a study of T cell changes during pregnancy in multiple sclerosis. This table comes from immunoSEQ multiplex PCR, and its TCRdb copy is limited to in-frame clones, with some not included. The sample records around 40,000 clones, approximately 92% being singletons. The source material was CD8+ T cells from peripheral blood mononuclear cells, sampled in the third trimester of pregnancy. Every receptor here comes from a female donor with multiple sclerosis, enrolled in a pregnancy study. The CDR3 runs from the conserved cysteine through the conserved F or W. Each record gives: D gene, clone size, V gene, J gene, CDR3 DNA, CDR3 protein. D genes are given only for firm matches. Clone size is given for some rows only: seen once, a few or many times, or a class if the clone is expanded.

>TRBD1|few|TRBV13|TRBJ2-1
TGTGCCAGCAGCAAAACCGGGACAGGGGATTTGAATGAGCAGTTCTTC
CASSKTGTGDLNEQFF
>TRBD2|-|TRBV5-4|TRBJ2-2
TGTGCCAGCAGCTTGGTGGGAGGGTTGCCCGGGGAGCTGTTTTTT
CASSLVGGLPGELFF
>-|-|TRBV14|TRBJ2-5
TGTGCCAGCAGCCACGGGACTGAGTACCAAGAGACCCAGTACTTC
CASSHGTEYQETQYF
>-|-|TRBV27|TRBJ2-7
TGTGCCAGCAGTTTGGCGGGCGGCTACGAGCAGTACTTC
CASSLAGGYEQYF
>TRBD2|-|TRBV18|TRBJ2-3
TGTGCCAGCTCACCAGGGACTACCACAGATACGCAGTATTTT
CASSPGTTTDTQYF
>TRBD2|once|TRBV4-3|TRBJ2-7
TGCGCCAGCAGCCAAGATGTAGCAGGGACTACGTCCTACGAGCAGTACTTC
CASSQDVAGTTSYEQYF
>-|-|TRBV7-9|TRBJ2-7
TGTGCCAGCAGCTTAATCGGGGGCTACGAGCAGTACTTC
CASSLIGGYEQYF
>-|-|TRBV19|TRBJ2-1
TGTGCCAGTAGTGTCTCGCGGGGTTACTACAATGAGCAGTTCTTC
CASSVSRGYYNEQFF
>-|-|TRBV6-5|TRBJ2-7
TGTGCCAGCAGCGCCAGGGGCTACGAGCAGTACTTC
CASSARGYEQYF
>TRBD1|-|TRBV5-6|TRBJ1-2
TGTGCCAGCCGCCCGGGACAGGGGGGAGCTAACTATGGCTACACCTTC
CASRPGQGGANYGYTF
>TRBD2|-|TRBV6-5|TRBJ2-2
TGTGCCAGCAGTTACTTTGTAGCGGGAGATACCGGGGAGCTGTTTTTT
CASSYFVAGDTGELFF
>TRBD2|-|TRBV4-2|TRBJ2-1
TGTGCCAGCAGCCAAGTAGCGGGATCCTACAATGAGCAGTTCTTC
CASSQVAGSYNEQFF
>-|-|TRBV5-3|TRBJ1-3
TGTGCCAGAAGCTTGAACAAAAGATGTGGAAACACCATATATTTT
CARSLNKRCGNTIYF
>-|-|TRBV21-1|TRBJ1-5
TGTGCCAGAGAGTGTGGCAGGTCGGACTGGCCCCAGCATTTT
CARECGRSDWPQHF
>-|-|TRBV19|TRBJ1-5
TGTGCCAGTAGTATAGCGTGGAGGAGACTTAGCAATCAGCCCCAGCATTTT
CASSIAWRRLSNQPQHF
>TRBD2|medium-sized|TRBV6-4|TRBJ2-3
TGTGCCAGCAGTGAGGGAGCGGGAGGCTCAGATACGCAGTATTTT
CASSEGAGGSDTQYF
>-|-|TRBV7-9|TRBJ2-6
TGTGCCAGCAGCTTATACGAGGGAACCCTCTCTGGGGCCAACGTCCTGACTTTC
CASSLYEGTLSGANVLTF
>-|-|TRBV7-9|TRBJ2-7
TGTGCCAGCAGCTTAGCTGAAACGGGCGAGCAGTACTTC
CASSLAETGEQYF
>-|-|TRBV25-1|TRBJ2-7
TGTGCCAGCAGTGAAGCGAGCCGCTACGAGCAGTACTTC
CASSEASRYEQYF
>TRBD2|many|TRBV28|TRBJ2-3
TGTGCCAGCAGTTTGGGGACTAGCGGTTACACAGATACGCAGTATTTT
CASSLGTSGYTDTQYF
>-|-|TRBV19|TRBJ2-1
TGTGCCAGTAGCCAGCCGACATCAGGCTTGTACAATGAGCAGTTCTTC
CASSQPTSGLYNEQFF
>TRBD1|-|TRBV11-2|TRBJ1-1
TGTGCCAGCAGCTTAACCTCAGGGGGCGTCACTGAAGCTTTCTTT
CASSLTSGGVTEAFF
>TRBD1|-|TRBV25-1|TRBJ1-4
TGTGCCAGCAGTGCGTGGGACAGGGGAGAAAAACTGTTTTTT
CASSAWDRGEKLFF
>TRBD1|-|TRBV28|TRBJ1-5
TGTGCCAGCAGTCCCGGGACAGGGGTTTGGCAGCCCCAGCATTTT
CASSPGTGVWQPQHF
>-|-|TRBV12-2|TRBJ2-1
TGTGCAAGTCTCAAACCGCGTCGTTTCTCCTACAATGAGCAGTTCTTC
CASLKPRRFSYNEQFF
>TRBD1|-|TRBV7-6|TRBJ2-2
TGTGCCAGCAGTACGGGACAGGGCCAGAACACCGGGGAGCTGTTTTTT
CASSTGQGQNTGELFF
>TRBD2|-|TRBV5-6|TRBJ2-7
TGTGCCAGCAGCTTCGAAGGGAGGGCCAGGTACGAGCAGTACTTC
CASSFEGRARYEQYF
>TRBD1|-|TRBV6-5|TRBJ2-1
TGTGCCAGCAGTCCCATTCTCGGACAGGGGATTGAGCAGTTCTTC
CASSPILGQGIEQFF
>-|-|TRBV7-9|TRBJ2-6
TGTGCCAGCAGCCCGAGACAAGCTGGGGCCAACGTCCTGACTTTC
CASSPRQAGANVLTF
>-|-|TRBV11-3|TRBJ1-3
TGTGCCAGCAGCTTAAGGGACTCTCCCCTCGGAAACACCATATATTTT
CASSLRDSPLGNTIYF
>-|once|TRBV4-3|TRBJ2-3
TGCGCCAGCAGCCAAGATTGGGCCTCGGGCACAGATACGCAGTATTTT
CASSQDWASGTDTQYF
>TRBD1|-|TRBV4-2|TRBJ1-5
TGTGCCAGCAGCCAAGAGGTGGAGGGGGCTCAGCCCCAGCATTTT
CASSQEVEGAQPQHF
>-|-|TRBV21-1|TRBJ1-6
TGTGCCAGCAGCAAAAGTACAGGGGAAAGGGATTCACCCCTCCACTTT
CASSKSTGERDSPLHF
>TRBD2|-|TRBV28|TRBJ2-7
TGTGCCAGCAGAGGGACTAGCGGCACAAATTCCTACGAGCAGTACTTC
CASRGTSGTNSYEQYF
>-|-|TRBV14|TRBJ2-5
TGTGCCAGCAGCCAAGAGACAGAACGAGAGACCCAGTACTTC
CASSQETERETQYF
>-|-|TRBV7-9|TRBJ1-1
TGTGCCAGCAGCTTATTGGGCATCTTGGCTGAAGCTTTCTTT
CASSLLGILAEAFF
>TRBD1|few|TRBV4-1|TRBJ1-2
TGCGCCAGCAGCCAACGAGACAGGGGGGGCTATGGCTACACCTTC
CASSQRDRGGYGYTF
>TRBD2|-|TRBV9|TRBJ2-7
TGTGCCAGCAGCGAGGTAGGGACTAGCGATCCCTACGAGCAGTACTTC
CASSEVGTSDPYEQYF
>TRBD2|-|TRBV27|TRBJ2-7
TGTGCCAGCAGTTTATCCGGACTAGTCTCTTACGAGCAGTACTTC
CASSLSGLVSYEQYF
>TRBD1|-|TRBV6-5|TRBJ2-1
TGTGCCAGCAGTTCCCGGACAGGGCCCTACAATGAGCAGTTCTTC
CASSSRTGPYNEQFF
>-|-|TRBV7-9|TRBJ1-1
TGTGCCAGCAGCTCGGGGGGCACCATGAACACTGAAGCTTTCTTT
CASSSGGTMNTEAFF
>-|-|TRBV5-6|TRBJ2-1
TGTGCCAGCAGCCACGGAGGGAGTCGAAATGAGCAGTTCTTC
CASSHGGSRNEQFF
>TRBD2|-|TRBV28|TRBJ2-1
TGTGCCAGCAGCCCGACTAGCGGGAAGTCCTACAATGAGCAGTTCTTC
CASSPTSGKSYNEQFF
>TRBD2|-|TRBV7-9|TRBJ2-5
TGTGCCAGCAGCTTAATCCAGCGGGAGCTGGAGACCCAGTACTTC
CASSLIQRELETQYF
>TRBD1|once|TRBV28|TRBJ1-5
TGTGCCAGCAGACGCTTACTCGACAGGGCCCAGCCCCAGCATTTT
CASRRLLDRAQPQHF
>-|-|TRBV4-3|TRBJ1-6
TGCGCCAGCAGCCAAGATCGGTTTAATTCACCCCTCCACTTT
CASSQDRFNSPLHF
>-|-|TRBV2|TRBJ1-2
TGTGCCAGCACCCTCAATCTGGGGGGGCAGCCTAACTATGGCTACACCTTC
CASTLNLGGQPNYGYTF
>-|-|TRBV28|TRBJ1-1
TGTGCCAGCAGTCCAACAGACATGAACACTGAAGCTTTCTTT
CASSPTDMNTEAFF
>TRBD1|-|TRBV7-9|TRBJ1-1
TGTGCCAGCAGCTGGCTCGGACAGGAAAACACTGAAGCTTTCTTT
CASSWLGQENTEAFF
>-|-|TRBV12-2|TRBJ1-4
TGTGCAAGTCGCTTACCGACAGTGGCTAATGAAAAACTGTTTTTT
CASRLPTVANEKLFF
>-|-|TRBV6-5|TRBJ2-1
TGTGCCAGCAGTGACTCAGGGCGGGATGAGCAGTTCTTC
CASSDSGRDEQFF
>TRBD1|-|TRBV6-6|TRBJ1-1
TGTGCCAGCAGTTACCGGGACAGAAAAACTGAAGCTTTCTTT
CASSYRDRKTEAFF